This entry features one T cell receptor beta chain sequence. In the PCR, 60 Vbeta and 13 Jbeta primers were used. Profiling relied on immunoSEQ multiplex PCR, and the TCRdb table lists in-frame clones only, not all of them. The data hold about 90,000 clones, with around 79% observed a single time. This entry is derived from a study of cytomegalovirus exposure and HLA in healthy donors. The germline V gene encodes CDR1 MDHEN and CDR2 SYDVKM. The J segment lost 9 bases and the V segment lost 1 base, leaving 6 bases of the junction unmatched. The CDR3 consists of 14 residues. The material sequenced was PBMCs. This sequence joins TRBV28 and TRBJ2-1; 7 bases map to TRBD1. The sequence derives from a middle-aged woman in good health and CMV-seropositive. CDR3 sequence (DNA): TGTGCCAGCAGTTTATTAGGGACAGTAGTTGAGCAGTTCTTC. Its protein is CASSLLGTVVEQFF.